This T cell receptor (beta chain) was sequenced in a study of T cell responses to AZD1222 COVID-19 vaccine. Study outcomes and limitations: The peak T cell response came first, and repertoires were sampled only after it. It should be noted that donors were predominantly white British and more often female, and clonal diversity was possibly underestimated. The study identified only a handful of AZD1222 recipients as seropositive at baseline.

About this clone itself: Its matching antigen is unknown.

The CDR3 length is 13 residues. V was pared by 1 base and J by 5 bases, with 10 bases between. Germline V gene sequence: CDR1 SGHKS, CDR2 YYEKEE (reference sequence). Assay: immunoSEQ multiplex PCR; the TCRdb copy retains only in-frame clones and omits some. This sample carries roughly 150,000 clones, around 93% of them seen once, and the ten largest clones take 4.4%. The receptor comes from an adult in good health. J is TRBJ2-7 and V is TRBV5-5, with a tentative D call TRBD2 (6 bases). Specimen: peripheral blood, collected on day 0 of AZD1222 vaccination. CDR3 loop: CASSLPSSDEQYF. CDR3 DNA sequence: TGTGCCAGCAGCTTGCCGTCTAGCGACGAGCAGTACTTC.